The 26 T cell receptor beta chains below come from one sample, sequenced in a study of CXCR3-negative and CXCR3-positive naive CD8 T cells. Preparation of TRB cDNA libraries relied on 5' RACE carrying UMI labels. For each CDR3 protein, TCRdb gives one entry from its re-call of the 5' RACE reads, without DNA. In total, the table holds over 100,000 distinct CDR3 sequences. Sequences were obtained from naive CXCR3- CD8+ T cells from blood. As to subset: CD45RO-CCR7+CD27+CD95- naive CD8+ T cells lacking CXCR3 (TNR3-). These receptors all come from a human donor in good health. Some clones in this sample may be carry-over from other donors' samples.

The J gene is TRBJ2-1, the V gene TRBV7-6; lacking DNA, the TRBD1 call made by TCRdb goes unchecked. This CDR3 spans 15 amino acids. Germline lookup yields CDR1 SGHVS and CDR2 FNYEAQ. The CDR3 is CASSLRTGFGNEQFF.

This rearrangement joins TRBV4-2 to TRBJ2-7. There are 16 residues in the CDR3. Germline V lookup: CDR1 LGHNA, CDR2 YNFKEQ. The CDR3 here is CASSQNFVAVLYEQYF.

The chain's CDR3 is CASSSDRGGEKLFF. This rearrangement joins TRBV12-3 or TRBV12-4 to TRBJ1-4; the D call from TCRdb, TRBD1, cannot be confirmed without DNA. The CDR3 consists of 14 residues.

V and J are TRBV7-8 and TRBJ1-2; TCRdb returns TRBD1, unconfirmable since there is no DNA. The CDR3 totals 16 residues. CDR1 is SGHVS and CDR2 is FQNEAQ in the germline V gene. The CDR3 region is CASSLVSFPGPYGYTF.

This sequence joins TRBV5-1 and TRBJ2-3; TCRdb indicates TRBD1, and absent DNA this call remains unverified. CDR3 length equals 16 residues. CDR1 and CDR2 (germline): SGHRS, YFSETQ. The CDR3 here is CASSLGAIGAADTQYF.

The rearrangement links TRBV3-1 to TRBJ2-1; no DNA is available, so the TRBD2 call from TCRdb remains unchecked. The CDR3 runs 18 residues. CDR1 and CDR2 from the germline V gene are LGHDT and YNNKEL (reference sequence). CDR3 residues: CASSQEAPGLRRYNEQFF.

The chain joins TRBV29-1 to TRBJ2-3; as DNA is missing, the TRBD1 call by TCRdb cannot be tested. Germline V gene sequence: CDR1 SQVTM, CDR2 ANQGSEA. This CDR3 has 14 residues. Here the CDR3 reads CSSTGAISTDTQYF.

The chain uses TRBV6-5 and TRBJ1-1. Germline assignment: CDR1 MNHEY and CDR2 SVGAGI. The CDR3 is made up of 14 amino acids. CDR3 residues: CASSYTDGNTEAFF.

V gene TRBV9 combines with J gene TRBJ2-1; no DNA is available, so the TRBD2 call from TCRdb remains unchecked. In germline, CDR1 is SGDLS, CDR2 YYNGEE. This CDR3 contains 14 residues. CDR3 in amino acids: CASRGTSGGNEQFF.

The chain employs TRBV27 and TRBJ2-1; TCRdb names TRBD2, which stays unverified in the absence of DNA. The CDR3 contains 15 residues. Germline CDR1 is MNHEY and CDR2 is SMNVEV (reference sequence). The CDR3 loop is CASSSSPYPYNEQFF.

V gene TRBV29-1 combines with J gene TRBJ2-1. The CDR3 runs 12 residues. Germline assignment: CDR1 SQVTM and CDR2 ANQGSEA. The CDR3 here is CSVEFFYNEQFF.

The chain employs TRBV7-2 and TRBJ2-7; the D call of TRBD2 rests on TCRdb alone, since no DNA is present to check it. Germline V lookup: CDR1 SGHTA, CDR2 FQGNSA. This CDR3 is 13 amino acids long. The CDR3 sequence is CASSFEGPHEQYF.

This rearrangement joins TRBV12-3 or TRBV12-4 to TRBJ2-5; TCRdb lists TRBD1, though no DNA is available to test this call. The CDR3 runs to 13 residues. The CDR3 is CASSHARVETQYF.

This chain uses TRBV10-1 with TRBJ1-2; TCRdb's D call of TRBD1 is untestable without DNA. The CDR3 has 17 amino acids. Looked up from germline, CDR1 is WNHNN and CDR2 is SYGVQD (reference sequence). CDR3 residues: CASSPGQDPPRGYGYTF.

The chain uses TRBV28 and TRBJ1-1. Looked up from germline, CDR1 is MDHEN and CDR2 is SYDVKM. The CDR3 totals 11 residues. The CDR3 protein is CASRRNTEAFF.

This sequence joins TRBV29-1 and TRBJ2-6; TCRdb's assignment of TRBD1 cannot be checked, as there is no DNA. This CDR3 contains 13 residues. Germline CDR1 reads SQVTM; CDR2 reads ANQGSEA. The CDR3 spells CSVDRDGANVLTF.

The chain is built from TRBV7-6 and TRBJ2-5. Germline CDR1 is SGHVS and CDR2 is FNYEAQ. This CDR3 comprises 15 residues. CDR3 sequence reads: CASSLALADQETQYF.

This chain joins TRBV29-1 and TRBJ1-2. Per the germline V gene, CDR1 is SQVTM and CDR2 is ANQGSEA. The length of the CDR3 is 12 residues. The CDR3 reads CSVVDGNYGYTF.

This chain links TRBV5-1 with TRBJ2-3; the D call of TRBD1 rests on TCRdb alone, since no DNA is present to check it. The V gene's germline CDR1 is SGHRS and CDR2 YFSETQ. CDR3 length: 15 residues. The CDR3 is CASTPLQGAADTQYF.

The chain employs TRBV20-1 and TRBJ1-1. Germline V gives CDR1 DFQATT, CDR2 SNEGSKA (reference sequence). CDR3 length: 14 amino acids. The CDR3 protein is CSAMRSDANTEAFF.

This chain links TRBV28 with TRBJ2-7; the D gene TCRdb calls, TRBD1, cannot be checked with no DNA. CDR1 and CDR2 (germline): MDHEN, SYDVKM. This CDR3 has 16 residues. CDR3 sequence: CASSWSTGDTTYEQYF.

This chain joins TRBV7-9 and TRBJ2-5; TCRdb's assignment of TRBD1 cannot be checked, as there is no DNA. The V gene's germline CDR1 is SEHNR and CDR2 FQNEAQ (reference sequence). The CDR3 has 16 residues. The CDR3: CASSPGQVEGQETQYF.

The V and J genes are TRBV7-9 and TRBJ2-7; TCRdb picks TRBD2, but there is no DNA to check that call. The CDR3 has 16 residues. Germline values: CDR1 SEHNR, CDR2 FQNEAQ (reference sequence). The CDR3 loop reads CASSPSRTSGSYEQYF. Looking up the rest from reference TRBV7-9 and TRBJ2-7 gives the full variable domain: DTGVSQNPRHKITKRGQNVTFRCDPISEHNRLYWYRQTLGQGPEFLTYFQNEAQLEKSRLLSDRFSAERPKGSFSTLEIQRTEQGDSAMYLCASSPSRTSGSYEQYFGPGTRLTVT.

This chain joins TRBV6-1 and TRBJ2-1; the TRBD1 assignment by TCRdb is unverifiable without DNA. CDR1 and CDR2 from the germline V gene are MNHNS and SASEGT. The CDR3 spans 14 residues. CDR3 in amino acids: CASSEWQGGDEQFF.

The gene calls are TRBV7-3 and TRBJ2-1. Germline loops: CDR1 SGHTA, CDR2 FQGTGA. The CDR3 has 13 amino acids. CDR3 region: CASNNWADNEQFF.

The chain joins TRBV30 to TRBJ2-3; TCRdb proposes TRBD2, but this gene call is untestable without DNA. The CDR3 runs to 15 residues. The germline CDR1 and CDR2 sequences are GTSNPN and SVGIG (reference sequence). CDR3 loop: CAVTSGAASTDTQYF.